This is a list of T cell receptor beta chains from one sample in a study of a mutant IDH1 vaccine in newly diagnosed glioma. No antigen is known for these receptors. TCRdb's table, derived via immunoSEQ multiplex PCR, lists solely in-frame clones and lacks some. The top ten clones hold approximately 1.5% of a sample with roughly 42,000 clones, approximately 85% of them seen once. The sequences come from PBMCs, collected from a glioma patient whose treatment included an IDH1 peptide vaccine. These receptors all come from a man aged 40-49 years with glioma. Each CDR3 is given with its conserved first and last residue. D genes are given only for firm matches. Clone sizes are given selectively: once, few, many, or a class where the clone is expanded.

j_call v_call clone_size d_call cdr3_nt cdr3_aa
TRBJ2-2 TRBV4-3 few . TGCGCCAGCAGCCAATTGGGCCCCAAGCCCGGGGAGCTGTTTTTT CASSQLGPKPGELFF
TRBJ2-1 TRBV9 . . TGTGCCAGCAGCGTAGAGCTAGCCCCCCGCAATGAGCAGTTCTTC CASSVELAPRNEQFF
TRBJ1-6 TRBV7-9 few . TGTGCCAGCAGCTTAGGGCCAAATTCACCCCTCCACTTT CASSLGPNSPLHF
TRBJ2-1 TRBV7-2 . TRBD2 TGTGCCAGCAGAATTAGCGGGGGCTCCTACAATGAGCAGTTCTTC CASRISGGSYNEQFF
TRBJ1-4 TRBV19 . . TGTGCCACCTCGGACAGTTTTGGAGAAAAACTGTTTTTT CATSDSFGEKLFF
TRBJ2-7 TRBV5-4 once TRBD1 TGTGCCAGCAGCAACCCGGGACAGGGCCCAGGGGAGCAGTACTTC CASSNPGQGPGEQYF
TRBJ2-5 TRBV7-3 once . TGTGCCAGCAGCTTAAGATTAGCGAGTCAGGAGACCCAGTACTTC CASSLRLASQETQYF
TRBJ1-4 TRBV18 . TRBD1 TGTGCCAGCTCACCAGCAGGGGGAGTCGAAAAACTGTTTTTT CASSPAGGVEKLFF
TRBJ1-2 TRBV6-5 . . TGTGCCAGCAGTGGGGGGCCAGCAGGGGCCTATGGCTACACCTTC CASSGGPAGAYGYTF
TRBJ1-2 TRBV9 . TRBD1 TGTGCCAGCAGCTCAGCCGGGACAGGGGTTAGAGGGTTTGGCTACACCTTC CASSSAGTGVRGFGYTF
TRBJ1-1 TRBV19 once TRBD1 TGTGCCAGTAGTATCTCTAACTGGGACAGGTCTATAGCTTTCTTT CASSISNWDRSIAFF
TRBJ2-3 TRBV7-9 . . TGTGCCAGCAGCTTGGACGTGGGAGTGGCAGATACGCAGTATTTT CASSLDVGVADTQYF
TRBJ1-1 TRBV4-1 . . TGCGCCAGCAGCCAAAGGCCAGGGGAGGGCACTGAAGCTTTCTTT CASSQRPGEGTEAFF
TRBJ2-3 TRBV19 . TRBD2 TGTGCCAGTAGTCCCCTAGCGGTTGGTGCAGATACGCAGTATTTT CASSPLAVGADTQYF
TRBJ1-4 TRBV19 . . TGTGCCAGTAGTAATGAAAAACTGTTTTTT CASSNEKLFF
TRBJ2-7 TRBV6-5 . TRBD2 TGTGCCAGCAGTTACTCACAGGCCAGCGGGGGCTACGAGCAGTACTTC CASSYSQASGGYEQYF
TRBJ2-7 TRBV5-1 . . TGCGCCAGCAGCGCATGGACAGACATCATCCGGTACGAGCAGTACTTC CASSAWTDIIRYEQYF
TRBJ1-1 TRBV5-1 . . TGCGCCAGCAGCTTGGACGGGGGAGTAAGTTACACTGAAGCTTTCTTT CASSLDGGVSYTEAFF
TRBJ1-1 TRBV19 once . TGTGCCAGTACCCCGGCGGGCAACACTGAAGCTTTCTTT CASTPAGNTEAFF
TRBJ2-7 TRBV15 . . TGTGCCACTCAGGAGGGCATCTCCTACGAGCAGTACTTC CATQEGISYEQYF
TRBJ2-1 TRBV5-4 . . TGTGCCAGCAGCTTAGCCAGAAATGAGCAGTTCTTC CASSLARNEQFF
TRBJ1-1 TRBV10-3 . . TGTGCCATCAGTGAGTCCGCCCGAGAAGCTTTCTTT CAISESAREAFF
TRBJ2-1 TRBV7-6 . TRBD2 TGTGCCAGTGGGGCGACTAGCGGGAGGAATGAGCAGTTCTTC CASGATSGRNEQFF
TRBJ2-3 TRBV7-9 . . TGTGCCAGCAGCCCGTTAGCAGAGACGCAGTATTTT CASSPLAETQYF
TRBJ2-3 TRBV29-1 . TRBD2 TGCAGCGTTAGGAAGCGGGAGGGCACAGATACGCAGTATTTT CSVRKREGTDTQYF
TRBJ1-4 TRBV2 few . TGTGCCAGCAGTCTCTGGACGGTTTCGGAGAAACTGTTTTTT CASSLWTVSEKLFF
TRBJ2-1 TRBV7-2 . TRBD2 TGTGCCAGCAGCTTTGTCCAGCGGGATAATGAGCAGTTCTTC CASSFVQRDNEQFF
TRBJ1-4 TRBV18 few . TGTGCCAGCTCTGGCGGACTTAATGAAAAACTGTTTTTT CASSGGLNEKLFF
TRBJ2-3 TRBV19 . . TGTGCCAGTAGTATAGTGGCGGGGGCGTCAGATACGCAGTATTTT CASSIVAGASDTQYF
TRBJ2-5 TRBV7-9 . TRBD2 TGTGCCAGCAGCCCGGGAGTCGGACTAGCGGGCCAAGAGACCCAGTACTTC CASSPGVGLAGQETQYF
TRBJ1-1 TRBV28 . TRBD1 TGTGCCAGCAGCCTAACAGGGGCTGCAGCTTTCTTT CASSLTGAAAFF
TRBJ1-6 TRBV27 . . TGTGCCAGCAAATGGCAGGAATCTTCACCCCTCCACTTT CASKWQESSPLHF
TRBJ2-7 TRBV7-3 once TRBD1 TGTGCCAGCAGCCCTTCGACAGGGGTCGGCGAGCAGTACTTC CASSPSTGVGEQYF
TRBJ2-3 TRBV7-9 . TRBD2 TGTGCCAGCAGCTTAGACGGGACTAGAGTTACGGATACGCAGTATTTT CASSLDGTRVTDTQYF
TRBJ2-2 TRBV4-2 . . TGTGCCAGCAGCCAAGGTTCAAGTCCTACCGGGGAGCTGTTTTTT CASSQGSSPTGELFF
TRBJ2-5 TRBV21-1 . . TGTGCCAGCAGCAAACGGGTTGAGACCCAGTACTTC CASSKRVETQYF
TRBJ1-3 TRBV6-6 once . TGTGCCAGCAGTTACCGGGACTCGGGCTCTGGAAACACCATATATTTT CASSYRDSGSGNTIYF
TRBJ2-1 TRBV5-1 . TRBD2 TGCGCCAGCACGGGGACTAGCGGATACAATGAGCAGTTCTTC CASTGTSGYNEQFF
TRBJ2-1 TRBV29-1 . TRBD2 TGCAGCGTTGACGGCCTTAGCGGGACATCCTACAATGAGCAGTTCTTC CSVDGLSGTSYNEQFF
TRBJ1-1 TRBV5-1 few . TGCGCCAGCAGCTTGTGGGGCCGGGGCGACACTGAAGCTTTCTTT CASSLWGRGDTEAFF
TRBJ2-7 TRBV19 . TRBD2 TGTGCCAGTCGGACCACTAGCGTACCCTACGAGCAGTACTTC CASRTTSVPYEQYF
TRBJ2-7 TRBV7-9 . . TGTGCCAGCAGCTTAATGTACGAGCAGTACTTC CASSLMYEQYF
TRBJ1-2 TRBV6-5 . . TGTGCCAGCAGTTCATCCGGGACACAAAACTATGGCTACACCTTC CASSSSGTQNYGYTF
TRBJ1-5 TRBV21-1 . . TGTGCCAGCAGGCTACATTGGCATCATCAGCCCCAGCATTTT CASRLHWHHQPQHF
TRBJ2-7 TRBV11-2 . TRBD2 TGTGCCAGCAGCTCCCCGGGGAGTAGCGGGAGTCCCTACGAGCAGTACTTC CASSSPGSSGSPYEQYF
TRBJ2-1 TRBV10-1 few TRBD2 TGCGCCAGCAGCGCAACTCCGGGACTAGTCTTTCGGGGCAATGAGCAGTTCTTC CASSATPGLVFRGNEQFF
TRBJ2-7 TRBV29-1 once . TGCAGCGTTGGGCAGGAAACCTCCTACGAGCAGTACTTC CSVGQETSYEQYF
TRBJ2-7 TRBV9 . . TGTGCCAGCAGCGTAGAGGAGGGGGCGCGGTACGAGCAGTACTTC CASSVEEGARYEQYF
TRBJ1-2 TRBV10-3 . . TGTGCCATCAGCGAGACAGGCAACTATGGCTACACCTTC CAISETGNYGYTF
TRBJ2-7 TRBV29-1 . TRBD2 TGCAGCGTTGTCGGACTAGCGGGGTCCTACGAGCAGTACTTC CSVVGLAGSYEQYF
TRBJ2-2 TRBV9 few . TGTGCCAGCAACGTGGACAGCACCGGGGAGCTGTTTTTT CASNVDSTGELFF
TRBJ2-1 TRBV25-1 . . TGTGCCAGCAGGGGGACCGGCGGGGATTACAATGAGCAGTTCTTC CASRGTGGDYNEQFF
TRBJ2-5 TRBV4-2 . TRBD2 TGTGCCAGCAGCCGGGATCGAATAAAAATAGCGGGAGTAGAAGAGACCCAGTACTTC CASSRDRIKIAGVEETQYF
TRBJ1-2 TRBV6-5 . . TGTGCCAGCAGTTCACCGGGGAGTGCTAACTATGGCTACACCTTC CASSSPGSANYGYTF
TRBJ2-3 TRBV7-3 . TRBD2 TGTGCCAGCAGCCCGCGGGGGGGGGTAAGCACAGATACGCAGTATTTT CASSPRGGVSTDTQYF
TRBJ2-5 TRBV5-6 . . TGTGCCAGCAGCCTTCTTTTGGAGACCCAGTACTTC CASSLLLETQYF
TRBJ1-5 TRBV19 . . TGTGCCAGTAGTATCGGTCAGGTAAGCCAGCCCCAGCATTTT CASSIGQVSQPQHF
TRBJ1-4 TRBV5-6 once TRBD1 TGTGCCAGCAGCTTAAGGGGGCTGGGTGAAAAACTGTTTTTT CASSLRGLGEKLFF
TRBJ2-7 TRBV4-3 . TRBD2 TGCGCCAGCAGCCCGTATCGTAGCGGGATGGGACCCTACGAGCAGTACTTC CASSPYRSGMGPYEQYF